Included here is one T cell receptor (beta chain) sequence, with context. Other DNA sequences in the sample encode the same CDR3. This sample was included in a study of blood T cell repertoires in COVID-19. Study overall: Material from acute and convalescent COVID-19 was sourced from the United States, Italy and Spain. The analysed material was cDNA or gDNA that came from T cells, B-cell-depleted T cells, or PBMCs.

The CDR3 length is 15 residues. V lost 3 bases to trimming and J lost 1 base; unmatched junction nucleotides: 3. Germline CDR1 SGHAT, CDR2 FQNNGV. In the original analysis: Cell counts per sample came from amplifying reference gene primers. TCRdb's copy holds only in-frame clones and misses some; the assay was immunoSEQ multiplex PCR. V and J calls and clone size are copied from that table; D and trimming were computed from the DNA. The profile shows around 60,000 clones, approximately 80% of them singletons. Sequenced material: peripheral blood. V is TRBV11-2 and J is TRBJ1-3; 7 bases map to TRBD1. The clonotype comes from a woman older than 75 with active or convalescent COVID-19. This CDR3 reads CASSFVQGSGNTIYF. The CDR3 DNA reads TGTGCCAGCAGCTTCGTACAGGGGTCTGGAAACACCATATATTTT.